This T cell receptor beta chain was recovered during a study of blood T cell repertoires in COVID-19. Study as a whole: The United States, Italy and Spain provided the acute and convalescent COVID-19 samples. The cDNA or gDNA used as material had been derived from T cells, B-cell-depleted T cells, or PBMCs.

The CDR3 is 16 amino acids. V lost 0 bases to trimming and J lost 1 base, with 9 bases between them. Per the germline V gene, CDR1 is LGHDT and CDR2 is YNNKEL (reference sequence). Per the authors' pipeline: By means of reference gene primer amplification, nucleated cell counts were estimated. Repertoires were generated with immunoSEQ multiplex PCR, while TCRdb's copy carries only in-frame clones and drops some. V and J calls and clone size follow that table, whereas D and trimming were derived from the DNA. The table has some 130,000 clones, around 89% seen once. Sequenced sample: peripheral blood. The chain carries TRBV3-1 (or the pseudogene TRBV3-2) and TRBJ2-2; D call uncertain. This TCR came from a man aged 60 to 75 with active or convalescent COVID-19. The DNA of the CDR3 is TGTGCCAGCAGCCAAGAACCAGCAGGGAACACCGGGGAGCTGTTTTTT. Protein sequence: CASSQEPAGNTGELFF.